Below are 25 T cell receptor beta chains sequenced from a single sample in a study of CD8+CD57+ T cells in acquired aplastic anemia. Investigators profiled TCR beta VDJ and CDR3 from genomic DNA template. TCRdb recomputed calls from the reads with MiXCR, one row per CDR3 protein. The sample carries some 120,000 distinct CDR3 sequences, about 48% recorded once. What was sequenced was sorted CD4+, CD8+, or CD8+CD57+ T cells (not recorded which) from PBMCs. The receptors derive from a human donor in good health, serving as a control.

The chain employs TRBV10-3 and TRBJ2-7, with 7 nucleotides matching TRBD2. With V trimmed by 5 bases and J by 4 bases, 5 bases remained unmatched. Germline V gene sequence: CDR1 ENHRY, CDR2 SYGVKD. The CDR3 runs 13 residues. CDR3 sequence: CAISWSGAYEQYF. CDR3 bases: TGTGCCATCAGTTGGAGCGGGGCTTACGAGCAGTACTTC.

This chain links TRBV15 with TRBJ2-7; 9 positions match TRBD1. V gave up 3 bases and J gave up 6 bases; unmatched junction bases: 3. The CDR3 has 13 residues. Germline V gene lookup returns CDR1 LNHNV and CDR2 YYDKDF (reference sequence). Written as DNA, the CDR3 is TGTGCCACCAGCAGTGGGACAGGGTTCGAGCAGTACTTC. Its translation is CATSSGTGFEQYF.

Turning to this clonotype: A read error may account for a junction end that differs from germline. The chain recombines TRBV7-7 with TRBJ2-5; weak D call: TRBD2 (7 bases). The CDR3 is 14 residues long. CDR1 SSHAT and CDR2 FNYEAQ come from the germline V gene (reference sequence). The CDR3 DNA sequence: TGTGCTAGCAGCCGAGGGGACTGGGAGGGGGACCAGTACTTC. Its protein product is CASSRGDWEGDQYF.

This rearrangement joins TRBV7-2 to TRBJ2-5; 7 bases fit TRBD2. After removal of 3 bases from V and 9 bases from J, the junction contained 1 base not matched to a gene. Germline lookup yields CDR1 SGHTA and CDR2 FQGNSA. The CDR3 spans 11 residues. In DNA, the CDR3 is TGTGCCAGCAGCTTGGGGGGGGCCCAGTACTTC. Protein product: CASSLGGAQYF.

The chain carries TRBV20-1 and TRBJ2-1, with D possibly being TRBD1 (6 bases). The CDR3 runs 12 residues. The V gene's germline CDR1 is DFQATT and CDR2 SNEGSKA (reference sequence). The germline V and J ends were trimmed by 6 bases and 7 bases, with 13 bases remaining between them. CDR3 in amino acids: CSAWTDLNEQFF. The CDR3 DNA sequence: TGCAGTGCCTGGACAGACCTTAATGAGCAGTTCTTC.

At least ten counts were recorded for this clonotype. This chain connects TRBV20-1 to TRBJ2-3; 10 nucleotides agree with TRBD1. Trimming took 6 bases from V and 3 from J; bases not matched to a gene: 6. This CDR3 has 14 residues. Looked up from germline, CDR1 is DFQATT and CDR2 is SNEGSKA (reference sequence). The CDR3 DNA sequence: TGCAGTGCCACGACAGGGGGCAGGACAGATACGCAGTATTTT. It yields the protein CSATTGGRTDTQYF.

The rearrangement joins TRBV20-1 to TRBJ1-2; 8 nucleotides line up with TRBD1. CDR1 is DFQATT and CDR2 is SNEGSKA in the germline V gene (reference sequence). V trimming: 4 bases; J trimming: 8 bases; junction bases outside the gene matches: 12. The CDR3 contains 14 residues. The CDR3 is CSAKSCRGLEGYTF. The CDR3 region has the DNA TGCAGTGCTAAGTCTTGCAGGGGGCTTGAGGGCTACACCTTC.

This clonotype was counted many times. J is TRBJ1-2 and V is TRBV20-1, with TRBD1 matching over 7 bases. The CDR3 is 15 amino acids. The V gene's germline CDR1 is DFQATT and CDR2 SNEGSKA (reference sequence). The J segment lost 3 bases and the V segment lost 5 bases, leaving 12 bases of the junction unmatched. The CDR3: CSAPARGGWDYGYTF. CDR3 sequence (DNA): TGCAGTGCTCCGGCGCGAGGGGGCTGGGACTATGGCTACACCTTC.

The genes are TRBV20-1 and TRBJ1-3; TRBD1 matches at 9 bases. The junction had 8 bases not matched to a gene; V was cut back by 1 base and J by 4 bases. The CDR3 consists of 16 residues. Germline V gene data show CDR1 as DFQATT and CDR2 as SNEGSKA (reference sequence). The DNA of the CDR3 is TGCAGTGCTAGAGCTCCCGGGACAGGGATGGGAAACACCATATATTTT. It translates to CSARAPGTGMGNTIYF.

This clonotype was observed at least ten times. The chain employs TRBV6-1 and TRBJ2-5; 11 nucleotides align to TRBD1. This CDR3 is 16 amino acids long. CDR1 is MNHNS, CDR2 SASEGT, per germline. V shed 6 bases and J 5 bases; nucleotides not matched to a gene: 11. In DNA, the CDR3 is TGTGCCAGCAGGCAAAACCCCGGGACAGGGGGGGAGACCCAGTACTTC. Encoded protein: CASRQNPGTGGETQYF.

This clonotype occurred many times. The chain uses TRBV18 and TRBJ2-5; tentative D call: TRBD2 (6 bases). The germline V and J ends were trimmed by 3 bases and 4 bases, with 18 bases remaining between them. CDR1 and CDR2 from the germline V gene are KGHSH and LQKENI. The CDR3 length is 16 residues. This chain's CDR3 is CASSPPGSGLPETQYF. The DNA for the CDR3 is TGTGCCAGCTCACCTCCTGGATCGGGACTCCCAGAGACCCAGTACTTC.

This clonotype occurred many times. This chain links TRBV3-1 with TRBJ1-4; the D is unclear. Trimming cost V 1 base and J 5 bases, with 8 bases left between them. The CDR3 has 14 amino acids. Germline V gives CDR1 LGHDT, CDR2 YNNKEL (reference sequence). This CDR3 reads CASSQGLNNEKLFF. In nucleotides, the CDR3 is TGTGCCAGCAGCCAAGGTTTGAACAATGAAAAACTGTTTTTT.

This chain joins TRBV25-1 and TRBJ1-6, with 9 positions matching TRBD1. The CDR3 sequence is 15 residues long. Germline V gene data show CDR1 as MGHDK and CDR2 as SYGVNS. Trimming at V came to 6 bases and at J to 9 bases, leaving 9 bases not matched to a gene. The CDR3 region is CASSPPRQGGSPLHF. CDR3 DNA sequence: TGTGCCAGCAGCCCGCCCCGACAGGGGGGTTCACCCCTCCACTTT.

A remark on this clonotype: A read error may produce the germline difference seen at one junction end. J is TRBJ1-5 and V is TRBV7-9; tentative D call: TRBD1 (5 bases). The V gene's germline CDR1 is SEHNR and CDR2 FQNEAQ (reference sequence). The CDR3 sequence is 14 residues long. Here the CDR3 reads CASSLDRGNRPQHF. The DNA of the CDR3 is TGTGCCAGCAGCTTAGATCGGGGCAATCGGCCCCAGCACTTT.

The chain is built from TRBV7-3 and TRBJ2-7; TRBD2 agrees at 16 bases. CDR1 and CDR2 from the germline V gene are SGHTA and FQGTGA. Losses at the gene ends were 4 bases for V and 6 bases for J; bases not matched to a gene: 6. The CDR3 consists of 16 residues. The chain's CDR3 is CASSSGGLAGGREQYF. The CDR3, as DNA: TGTGCCAGCAGCTCCGGGGGACTAGCGGGGGGGCGCGAGCAGTACTTC.

The DNA for the CDR3 is TGCAGTGCTGACCGGGACACCCACGAGCAGTACTTC. This encodes CSADRDTHEQYF. V gene TRBV20-1 combines with J gene TRBJ2-7; tentatively, D is TRBD1 (6 bases). V lost 5 bases and J lost 5, with 13 bases in between. The CDR3 sequence is 12 residues long. Germline CDR1 DFQATT, CDR2 SNEGSKA (reference sequence).

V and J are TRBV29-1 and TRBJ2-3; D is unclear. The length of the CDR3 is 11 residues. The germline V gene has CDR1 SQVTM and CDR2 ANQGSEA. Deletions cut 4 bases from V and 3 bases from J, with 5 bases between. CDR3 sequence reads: CSVARTDTQYF. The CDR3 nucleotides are TGCAGCGTTGCCAGAACAGATACGCAGTATTTT.

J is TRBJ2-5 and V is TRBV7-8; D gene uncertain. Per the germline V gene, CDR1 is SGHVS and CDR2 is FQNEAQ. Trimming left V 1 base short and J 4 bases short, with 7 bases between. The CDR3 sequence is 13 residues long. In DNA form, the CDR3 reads TGTGCCAGCAGCTTAGACTCTAGAGAGACCCAGTACTTC. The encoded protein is CASSLDSRETQYF.

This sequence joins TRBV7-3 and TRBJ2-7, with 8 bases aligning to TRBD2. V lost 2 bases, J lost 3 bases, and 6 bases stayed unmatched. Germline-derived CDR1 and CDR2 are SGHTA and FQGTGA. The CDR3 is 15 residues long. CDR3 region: CASSLAGGMVYEQYF. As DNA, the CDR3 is TGTGCCAGCAGCTTAGCGGGGGGCATGGTCTACGAGCAGTACTTC. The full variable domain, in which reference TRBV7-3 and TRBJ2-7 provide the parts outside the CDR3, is GAGVSQTPSNKVTEKGKYVELRCDPISGHTALYWYRQSLGQGPEFLIYFQGTGAADDSGLPNDRFFAVRPEGSVSTLKIQRTERGDSAVYLCASSLAGGMVYEQYFGPGTRLTVT.

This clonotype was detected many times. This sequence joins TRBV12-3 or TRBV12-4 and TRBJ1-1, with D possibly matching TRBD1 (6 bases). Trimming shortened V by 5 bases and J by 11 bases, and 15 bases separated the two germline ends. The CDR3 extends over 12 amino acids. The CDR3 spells CASSRTAYDAFF. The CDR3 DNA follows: TGTGCCAGCAGTAGGACAGCCTATGACGCTTTCTTT.

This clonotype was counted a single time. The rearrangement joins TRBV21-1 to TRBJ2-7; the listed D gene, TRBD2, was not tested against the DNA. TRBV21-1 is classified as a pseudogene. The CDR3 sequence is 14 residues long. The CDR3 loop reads CATSPTSGLYEQYF. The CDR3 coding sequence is TGTGCCACCAGCCCGACTAGCGGTCTTTACGAGCAGTACTTC.

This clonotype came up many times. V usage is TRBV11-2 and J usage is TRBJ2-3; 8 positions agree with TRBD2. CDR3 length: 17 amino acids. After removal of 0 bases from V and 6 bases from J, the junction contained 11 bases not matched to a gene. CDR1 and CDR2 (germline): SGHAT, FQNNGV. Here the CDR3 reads CASSLEGRVAGTDTQYF. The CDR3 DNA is TGTGCCAGCAGCTTAGAAGGTCGAGTAGCGGGGACCGATACGCAGTATTTT. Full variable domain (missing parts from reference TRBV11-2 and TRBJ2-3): EAGVAQSPRYKIIEKRQSVAFWCNPISGHATLYWYQQILGQGPKLLIQFQNNGVVDDSQLPKDRFSAERLKGVDSTLKIQPAKLEDSAVYLCASSLEGRVAGTDTQYFGPGTRLTVL.

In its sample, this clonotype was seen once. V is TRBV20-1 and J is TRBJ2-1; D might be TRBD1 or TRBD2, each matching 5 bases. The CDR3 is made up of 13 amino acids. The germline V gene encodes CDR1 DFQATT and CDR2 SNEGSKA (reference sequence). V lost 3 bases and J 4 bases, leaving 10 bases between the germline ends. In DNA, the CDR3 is TGCAGTGCTAGCGGGACCAAGTACAATGAGCAGTTCTTC. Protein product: CSASGTKYNEQFF.

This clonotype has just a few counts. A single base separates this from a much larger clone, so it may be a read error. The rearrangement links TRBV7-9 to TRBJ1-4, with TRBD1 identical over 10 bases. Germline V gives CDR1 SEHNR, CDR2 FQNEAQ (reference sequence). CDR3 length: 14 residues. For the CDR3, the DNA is TGTGCCAGCAGCACGGGACAGGGGTTTGAAAAACTGCTTTTT. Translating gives CASSTGQGFEKLLF.

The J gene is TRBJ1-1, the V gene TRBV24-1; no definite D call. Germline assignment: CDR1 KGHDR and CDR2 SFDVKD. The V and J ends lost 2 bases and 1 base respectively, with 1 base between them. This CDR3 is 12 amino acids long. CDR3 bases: TGTGCCACCAGTGATTGGAACACTGAAGCTTTCTTT. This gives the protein CATSDWNTEAFF.